This is a list of T cell receptor beta chains from one sample in a study of shared clonotypes between healthy human individuals. TCRdb's table, derived via immunoSEQ multiplex PCR, lists solely in-frame clones and lacks some. The sample has about 79,000 clones, about 61% seen once. The sequenced material came from memory CD8+ T cells sorted from blood. The receptors derive from a man younger than 40 in good health. The CDR3 runs from the conserved cysteine through the conserved F or W. Fields, in order: J gene, V gene, CDR3 protein.

J: TRBJ2-7
V: TRBV4-1
CDR3: CASSQEASGTYEQYF

J: TRBJ2-1
V: TRBV7-8
CDR3: CASSQGPSSYNEQFF

J: TRBJ2-7
V: TRBV14
CDR3: CASSPRTSGTLSYEQYF

J: TRBJ2-7
V: TRBV7-2
CDR3: CASSSPPGQGGAYEQYF

J: TRBJ2-5
V: TRBV6-1
CDR3: CASSENDRWAQYF

J: TRBJ2-2
V: TRBV13
CDR3: CASSLQAGGHTGELFF

J: TRBJ1-2
V: TRBV5-6
CDR3: CASSLGPGEGYTF

J: TRBJ2-1
V: TRBV7-9
CDR3: CASSFGALNEQFF

J: TRBJ2-7
V: TRBV27
CDR3: CASSSTGSTYEQYF

J: TRBJ1-2
V: TRBV9
CDR3: CASSPRAQEGKDGYTF

J: TRBJ2-7
V: TRBV19
CDR3: CASSIRSRGVYEQYF

J: TRBJ2-7
V: TRBV28
CDR3: CASSSGVSYEQYF

J: TRBJ2-5
V: TRBV27
CDR3: CASSPGTSQETQYF

J: TRBJ1-5
V: TRBV19
CDR3: CASSTDRDRDTWSNQPQHF

J: TRBJ2-2
V: TRBV9
CDR3: CASSVEEGWTGELFF

J: TRBJ2-7
V: TRBV28
CDR3: CASSFEGTGPSLGEQYF

J: TRBJ2-5
V: TRBV7-9
CDR3: CASSLKTGFQETQYF

J: TRBJ2-5
V: TRBV10-1
CDR3: CASSPSGAGTQYF

J: TRBJ1-4
V: TRBV7-8
CDR3: CASSLFPGLSWTSVSNEKLFF

J: TRBJ1-2
V: TRBV11-2
CDR3: CASSLESGARYGYTF

J: TRBJ1-1
V: TRBV7-2
CDR3: CASSFRQGAYTEAFF

J: TRBJ2-2
V: TRBV5-1
CDR3: CASSLGTTNTGELFF

J: TRBJ1-1
V: TRBV28
CDR3: CASHTGWVTEAFF

J: TRBJ2-7
V: TRBV5-1
CDR3: CASSLVASGFYEQYF

J: TRBJ2-2
V: TRBV6-6
CDR3: CASRRGHGPGELFF

J: TRBJ1-3
V: TRBV7-2
CDR3: CASSLAGTVGSGNTIYF

J: TRBJ2-7
V: TRBV11-2
CDR3: CASSLLPGQGDYEQYF

J: TRBJ2-7
V: TRBV6-5
CDR3: CASRRGGDEQYF

J: TRBJ2-7
V: TRBV19
CDR3: CASSRVVGASYYEQYF

J: TRBJ2-3
V: TRBV4-3
CDR3: CASSQGVYGTGIKASTDTQYF

J: TRBJ2-2
V: TRBV6-1
CDR3: CASRREVFNTGELFF

J: TRBJ2-7
V: TRBV5-1
CDR3: CASSLGLGEVSDEQYF

J: TRBJ2-7
V: TRBV6-8
CDR3: CASTLRPHEQYF

J: TRBJ2-6
V: TRBV15
CDR3: CATSEQGSGANVLTF

J: TRBJ1-2
V: TRBV7-9
CDR3: CASSLAENYGYTF

J: TRBJ2-2
V: TRBV9
CDR3: CASSPWWGGTGELFF

J: TRBJ2-3
V: TRBV2
CDR3: CASSEVRTDTQYF

J: TRBJ1-1
V: TRBV5-6
CDR3: CASSLGTRVANTEAFF

J: TRBJ2-1
V: TRBV15
CDR3: CATSRGTGSYSYNEQFF

J: TRBJ1-5
V: TRBV6-1
CDR3: CASSASGQPQHF

J: TRBJ2-7
V: TRBV28
CDR3: CATTGTTYEQYF

J: TRBJ1-1
V: TRBV30
CDR3: CACGFTGDTEAFF

J: TRBJ2-5
V: TRBV30
CDR3: CAWSEGADVGTQYF

J: TRBJ2-7
V: TRBV11-2
CDR3: CASSLGPGLAYSYEQYF

J: TRBJ2-7
V: TRBV7-9
CDR3: CASSSGLSLAGVHEQYF

J: TRBJ1-4
V: TRBV7-8
CDR3: CASSLSRGEAEKLFF

J: TRBJ2-7
V: TRBV7-2
CDR3: CASSLDTSGRFYSEQYF

J: TRBJ2-1
V: TRBV15
CDR3: CATSLGELAGPHEQFF